These 15 T cell receptor beta chains share one sample of origin, sequenced in a study of cytomegalovirus exposure and HLA in healthy donors (TCRdb year 2017). Library preparation employed the immunoSEQ multiplex PCR assay. For the multiplex PCR, a mixture combining 60 forward primers for TCR Vbeta segments and 13 reverse primers for TCR Jbeta segments was used. The table was pulled from immuneACCESS by TCRdb, which kept in-frame rearrangements only. Such tables lose some clones; where checked, under half of the loss comes from unresolved V genes, and the rest has no known cause. This sample has 120,000 to 150,000 clones in its table, and approximately 82% of those were observed once. The ten largest clones represent about 3.5% of the sample. Specimen: PBMCs. The receptors derive from a man aged 35-49 years in good health and CMV-seronegative.

The rearrangement links TRBV7-3 to TRBJ2-3; tentatively, D is TRBD1 (6 bases). CDR3 length: 14 residues. V gave up 5 bases and J gave up 3 bases, with 12 bases separating them. The germline V gene encodes CDR1 SGHTA and CDR2 FQGTGA. The CDR3, as DNA: TGTGCCAGCAGCCTACGGACAGAGACAGATACGCAGTATTTT. It is translated as CASSLRTETDTQYF.

This sequence joins TRBV6-1 and TRBJ2-4, with a weak D call TRBD2 (7 bases). The CDR3 consists of 15 residues. V was shortened by 2 bases and J by 16 bases, with 24 bases between the two germline ends. CDR1 is MNHNS, CDR2 SASEGT, per germline. The CDR3 is CASSERWGGASPTYF. The CDR3 DNA is TGTGCCAGCAGTGAACGGTGGGGGGGGGCCAGTCCCACCTACTTC.

The chain employs TRBV28 and TRBJ2-5, with D perhaps matching TRBD1 (5 bases). This CDR3 is built from 15 residues. The germline V gene has CDR1 MDHEN and CDR2 SYDVKM. Trimming removed 0 bases from V and 5 bases from J, with 13 bases in between. The CDR3 region is CASSLWDTKEETQYF. The CDR3 DNA sequence: TGTGCCAGCAGTTTATGGGACACCAAGGAGGAGACCCAGTACTTC.

The V gene is TRBV4-3, the J gene TRBJ2-3, with a possible D match to TRBD2 (6 bases). V lost 1 base and J 1 base, leaving 6 bases between the germline ends. The CDR3 is 14 amino acids. Per germline, CDR1 LGHNA and CDR2 YSLEER. CDR3 region: CASSQGGGTDTQYF. The CDR3, as DNA: TGCGCCAGCAGCCAAGGGGGGGGCACAGATACGCAGTATTTT.

The chain has TRBV28 and TRBJ2-7, with TRBD1 matching over 11 bases. This CDR3 contains 15 residues. The trim removed 5 bases at V and 2 bases at J, leaving 5 bases unmatched. CDR1 and CDR2 (germline): MDHEN, SYDVKM. DNA of the CDR3: TGTGCCAGCAGTATACGGACAGGGGGCACCTACGAGCAGTACTTC. It translates to CASSIRTGGTYEQYF.

This clone was picked up one time. The gene calls are TRBV4-2 and TRBJ2-7; TRBD2 matches at 9 bases. The CDR3 spans 15 residues. Germline V gene lookup returns CDR1 LGHNA and CDR2 YNFKEQ. V was pared by 1 base and J by 2 bases, with 3 bases of the junction left unmatched. CDR3 sequence (DNA): TGTGCCAGCAGCCAAGTCCTAGCGGGGCCCTACGAGCAGTACTTC. Translating it yields CASSQVLAGPYEQYF.

The CDR3, as DNA: TGTGCTAGTGGTCGTTCAGGGGGCCCAGGCGAGCAGTACTTC. Protein: CASGRSGGPGEQYF. V and J are TRBV12-5 and TRBJ2-5; TRBD1 agrees at 8 bases. The J call is uncertain, as TRBJ2-7 better fits the DNA end. The CDR3 totals 14 residues. CDR1 and CDR2 (germline): LGHNT, FRNRAP.

The chain recombines TRBV27 with TRBJ1-1; 7 nucleotides align to TRBD1. Germline CDR1 MNHEY, CDR2 SMNVEV (reference sequence). The CDR3 spans 12 residues. The V and J ends lost 8 bases and 5 bases, in that order; junction bases with no gene match: 5. CDR3 region: CASYRGETEAFF. The CDR3 DNA reads TGTGCCAGCTACAGGGGAGAGACTGAAGCTTTCTTT.

This chain links TRBV6-6 with TRBJ2-2, with 12 bases identical to TRBD2. Trimming took 5 bases from V and 1 from J; bases not matched to a gene: 2. The CDR3 sequence is 16 residues long. Looked up from germline, CDR1 is MNHNY and CDR2 is SVGAGI (reference sequence). The DNA for the CDR3 is TGTGCCAGCAGTCTGACTAGCGGGGGGAACACCGGGGAGCTGTTTTTT. It encodes CASSLTSGGNTGELFF.

The rearrangement links TRBV27 to TRBJ2-7; D is unclear. The V gene's germline CDR1 is MNHEY and CDR2 SMNVEV (reference sequence). The V end lost 1 base, the J end lost 2 bases, and 6 bases lay between the germline ends. The CDR3 covers 13 residues. Here the CDR3 DNA reads TGTGCCAGCAGTTTATTCTCTACCTACGAGCAGTACTTC. Its translation: CASSLFSTYEQYF.

The table lists this clone with a few counts. The chain carries TRBV7-9 and TRBJ1-2; 10 bases map to TRBD1. Germline values: CDR1 SEHNR, CDR2 FQNEAQ (reference sequence). Losses at the gene ends were 9 bases for V and 2 bases for J; bases not matched to a gene: 9. This CDR3 is built from 15 residues. CDR3 region: CASPGTGVLNYGYTF. The CDR3 DNA sequence: TGTGCCAGTCCCGGGACAGGGGTTTTGAACTATGGCTACACCTTC.

The chain recombines TRBV7-2 with TRBJ1-1; D might be TRBD1 (5 bases). CDR1 and CDR2 (germline): SGHTA, FQGNSA. The CDR3 spans 17 residues. Trimming left V 5 bases short and J 4 bases short, with 23 bases between. Here the CDR3 reads CASSTSSYTGGGTEAFF. For the CDR3, the DNA is TGTGCCAGCAGCACCTCGTCCTACACCGGGGGGGGCACTGAAGCTTTCTTT.

This clone showed up just a few times. The gene calls are TRBV5-6 and TRBJ1-6, with no clear D. V was clipped by 0 bases and J by 6 bases, with 4 bases between them. CDR1 is SGHDT, CDR2 YYEEEE, per germline. CDR3 length equals 13 residues. CDR3 region: CASSLVVNSPLHF. DNA of the CDR3: TGTGCCAGCAGCTTGGTAGTTAATTCACCCCTCCACTTT. Variable domain in full (rest from reference TRBV5-6 and TRBJ1-6): DAGVTQSPTHLIKTRGQQVTLRCSPKSGHDTVSWYQQALGQGPQFIFQYYEEEERQRGNFPDRFSGHQFPNYSSELNVNALLLGDSALYLCASSLVVNSPLHFGNGTRLTVT.

This chain connects TRBV10-1 to TRBJ2-5, with D maybe TRBD2 (5 bases). CDR1 is WNHNN and CDR2 is SYGVQD in the germline V gene (reference sequence). This CDR3 comprises 15 residues. Trimming removed 8 bases from V and 2 bases from J, with 18 bases in between. CDR3 residues: CASCVWNRLQETQYF. In DNA form, the CDR3 reads TGCGCCAGCTGTGTTTGGAACAGACTACAAGAGACCCAGTACTTC.

CDR3 in DNA: TGTGCCAGCTCACCGTTCGGACAGGGCGTCAATCAGCCCCAGCATTTT. Its translation is CASSPFGQGVNQPQHF. V gene TRBV18 combines with J gene TRBJ1-5; 8 nucleotides align to TRBD1. CDR1 and CDR2 from the germline V gene are KGHSH and LQKENI. The ends lost 3 bases at V and 3 bases at J; junction bases unmatched: 7. The CDR3 has 16 amino acids. The variable domain in full, with the rest retrieved from reference TRBV18 and TRBJ1-5, is NAGVMQNPRHLVRRRGQEARLRCSPMKGHSHVYWYRQLPEEGLKFMVYLQKENIIDESGMPKERFSAEFPKEGPSILRIQQVVRGDSAAYFCASSPFGQGVNQPQHFGDGTRLSIL.